A single sample is the source of the 5 T cell receptor beta chains below, sequenced in a study of T cell responses to AZD1222 COVID-19 vaccine. Some clones are missing from TCRdb's copy, which holds only in-frame ones; the method was immunoSEQ multiplex PCR. The sample holds roughly 130,000 clones, roughly 87% seen once. This sample comprised peripheral blood, obtained on day 0 of AZD1222 vaccination. The receptors derive from an adult in good health.

This chain uses TRBV12-3 or TRBV12-4 with TRBJ2-7; no definite D call. Deletions cut 1 base from V and 5 bases from J, with 9 bases between. CDR3 length equals 13 residues. The CDR3 sequence: CASSLVGPDEQYF. The CDR3 DNA sequence: TGTGCCAGCAGTTTAGTAGGTCCGGACGAGCAGTACTTC.

This clone is a singleton in its sample. DNA of the CDR3: TGTGCCAGCAGTCGGAGGGAAGAGATTGAAAAACTGTTTTTT. Protein sequence: CASSRREEIEKLFF. The V and J genes are TRBV4-2 and TRBJ1-4, with D unclear. The V end was cut by 6 bases, the J end by 7 bases, with 15 bases between. Per germline, CDR1 LGHNA and CDR2 YNFKEQ. The CDR3 consists of 14 residues.

This clone appeared a single time. This sequence joins TRBV24-1 and TRBJ1-2, with TRBD1 matching over 8 bases. Trimming at V came to 4 bases and at J to 10 bases, leaving 7 bases not matched to a gene. The CDR3 has 13 amino acids. Per the germline V gene, CDR1 is KGHDR and CDR2 is SFDVKD. The CDR3 DNA reads TGTGCCACCAGTGAAAGGACAGGGTATTACTACACCTTC. This translates into CATSERTGYYYTF.

There are a few counts of this clone. CDR3 in amino acids: CASSLARPGSFGYTF. CDR3 sequence (DNA): TGTGCCAGCAGCTTAGCGAGGCCAGGGAGCTTTGGCTACACCTTC. V is TRBV7-9 and J is TRBJ1-2; possibly TRBD1 for D (5 bases). The CDR3 has 15 amino acids. Germline V gene data show CDR1 as SEHNR and CDR2 as FQNEAQ (reference sequence). The germline V and J ends were trimmed by 0 bases and 7 bases, with 15 bases remaining between them.

The chain has TRBV11-2 and TRBJ2-1; a possible D gene is TRBD2 (6 bases). CDR3 length equals 17 residues. Germline-derived CDR1 and CDR2 are SGHAT and FQNNGV. Trimming left V 1 base short and J 4 bases short, with 17 bases between. In DNA form, the CDR3 reads TGTGCCAGCAGCTTAGTCATGGGGCGGGGTAGGTACAATGAGCAGTTCTTC. Residues: CASSLVMGRGRYNEQFF.